This TCR beta chain derives from a study of vaccination effects on CD4 cells after COVID-19. Study background: Using viral peptide pools, the ViraFEST assay grew out antigen-specific CD4+ T cells prior to sequencing. Study-level results: Early timepoints after infection were absent, and convalescent patients were few in the study.

About this clone itself: What it recognizes is unknown.

Some clones are missing from TCRdb's copy, which holds only in-frame ones; the method was immunoSEQ multiplex PCR. The table includes around 50,000 clones, 60% to 75% detected once. The CDR3 covers 13 residues. V lost 11 bases and J lost 3; bases outside the gene matches: 7. Looked up from germline, CDR1 is MNHEY and CDR2 is SVGAGI. Culturing for more than eight days preceded CD4+ T cell isolation. Each participant received a vaccine that was either BNT162b2 or mRNA-1273, given as two doses. The chain uses TRBV6-5 and TRBJ1-5; TRBD1 aligns across 7 bases. Sequenced material: CD4+ T cells from PBMCs cultured without peptide, taken after COVID-19 vaccination. The clonotype originates from a human donor who received a COVID-19 vaccine. CDR3 sequence: CAGGTAFNQPQHF. For the CDR3, the DNA is TGTGCCGGAGGGACAGCATTCAATCAGCCCCAGCATTTT.